This T cell receptor (beta chain) appears in the sequencing data of a study of vaccination and CD4 T cells after COVID-19 (dated by TCRdb to 2021 to 2024). In terms of the full investigation: Convalescent patients had a positive SARS-CoV-2 result on nasal swab PCR, and of these patients, fewer than ten had mild disease and one had severe disease. The time from the second vaccine dose to post-vaccine blood sampling had a median of around 72 days and ranged from 14 to 241 days. Control cultures received a CEFX viral epitope pool as the positive control, an HIV-1 Nef peptide pool as the negative control, or no peptide. The cultures were stimulated with overlapping spike peptide pools from SARS-CoV-2 and from the common cold coronaviruses HCoV-NL63, HCoV-OC43 and HCoV-229E. Post-COVID blood samples were collected from convalescent patients a median of around 96 days after diagnosis, with a range of about 30 to 161 days. In under twelve COVID-19 convalescent patients and a few infection-naive healthy vaccine recipients, researchers compared the spike-specific CD4+ TCR repertoire from before mRNA vaccination with the repertoire from after. Two doses of either the Pfizer-BioNTech BNT162b2 vaccine (n=8) or the Moderna mRNA-1273 vaccine (n=2) were administered to participants. Six males and four females were included in the convalescent cohort, with two Hispanic individuals, seven Caucasians, two Asians and one multiracial person represented.

As for this clonotype: This clone's antigen is unknown. No much larger clone is present one base from it, and per-base qualities are unavailable.

The CDR3, from cysteine to phenylalanine, totals 13 residues. The DNA shown is the 39-base CDR3, in frame from base 1. Based on the germline V gene (reference sequence), the CDR1 and CDR2 sequences are SEHNR and FQNEAQ. The V end loses 5 bases and the J end loses 2 bases, and a stretch of 10 bases separates them. The library was prepared using PCR. TCR sequencing of DNA from cultured CD4+ T cells used the Oncomine TCR Beta short-read assay at the Johns Hopkins FTIC core. Genomic DNA was extracted from the cultured CD4+ T cells with the QIAamp micro DNA kit. The Oncomine TCR Beta libraries from cultured CD4+ T cells were pooled using unique dual indexes and then sequenced on an Illumina iSeq 100. The authors' pipeline ran thus. Non-productive sequences were filtered out, and CDR3s that did not start with C, did not end with F or W, or were shorter than 7 amino acids were discarded. Antigen-specific clonotypes were identified using the MANAFEST web application through comparison of peptide-stimulated wells with reference and other culture wells. For a clone to be called positive, the clone needed an FDR below 0.05, an odds ratio above 5, and a productive frequency above 0.1% in at least two of three replicate wells. A clonotype was classed as cross-reactive if the clonotype showed significant expansion both in SARS-CoV-2 spike wells and in at least one common cold coronavirus spike condition. CDR3 homology was assessed with Levenshtein distances (stringdist) and unrooted phylogenetic trees (ape) in R version 3.6.1. Through fastp at Q25 and MiXCR, TCRdb rebuilt clones from the public reads, retaining in-frame beta chains. Each entry is one CDR3 protein sequence, shown with its most common DNA and genes. The V and J calls were not made by the authors but by TCRdb's processing. The sample includes some 14,000 distinct CDR3 sequences, with around 30% observed a single time. Jointly, the top ten make up around a sixth of the sample.

The treatment or condition label for this specimen denotes: roughly 10-day PBMC culture with coronavirus spike peptide pools or control peptides (ViraFEST assay). The ViraFEST assay, used in the study, expanded antigen-specific T cells with peptide pools and then identified the expanded clonotypes through TCR sequencing. The positive SARS-CoV-2 PCR tests of the convalescent patients were dated from March to December 2020, before the Alpha, Beta and Delta variants emerged in the United States. Each well held 1.5 million to 2.5 million PBMCs cultured with roughly 10 ug/ml peptide pools in IMDM containing around 5% human AB serum and 7.5 to 10 IU/ml IL-2. Half of the culture medium was replaced with fresh IL-2-containing medium on days 3 and 7. After around 10 days of culture, CD4+ T cells were isolated by negative selection with the EasySep CD4+ T cell isolation kit. Ficoll-Paque Plus gradient centrifugation was used to isolate PBMCs from whole blood, and the isolated PBMCs were then either used fresh or cryopreserved at -140C. In general, triplicate wells were set up for every culture condition.

Study-wide findings and limitations: The number of convalescent patients in the study was relatively small, and the study did not examine early timepoints following natural infection. An increase in the median number of SARS-CoV-2-reactive clonotypes from some 20 after infection to a few dozen after vaccination was observed, but the change was not found to be significant. Of the vaccine-specific clones found in convalescent patients, nearly all (304 of 307) were mono-reactive for SARS-CoV-2 spike instead of being cross-reactive with common cold coronaviruses. In convalescent patients, a median approximately 86% of post-vaccine SARS-CoV-2-reactive clones were detected only after vaccination, suggesting vaccine-specific priming.

The source of this sequence is a human donor with COVID-19. The sequence is built from TRBV7-9 and TRBJ2-7; the D call is tentative, TRBD1 or TRBD2, as each matches 7 bases. Sequenced input: cultured CD4+ T cells from blood. The nucleotide sequence is given as TGTGCCAGCAGCCCAGGGGGGGCCTACGAGCAGTACTTC. Its coded protein is CASSPGGAYEQYF.